This is a list of T cell receptor beta chains from one sample in a study of siplizumab effects on memory and regulatory T cells. The method was immunoSEQ multiplex PCR; TCRdb's version includes in-frame clones alone and lacks a portion of them. The data show 99,000 or so clones, roughly 91% seen once. Sequences were obtained from CD4+ T cells sorted from blood. All receptors come from a human donor in good health. Both conserved end residues are part of each CDR3. The D gene is left open where the match is weak. Size is omitted from some rows. Given values are once, few, many or a class for expanded clones.

D: NA
J: TRBJ2-7
V: TRBV4-2
size: NA
CDR3: CASSQGLDRGSEQYF
DNA: TGTGCCAGCAGCCAGGGCCTGGACCGGGGGAGTGAGCAGTACTTC

D: TRBD1
J: TRBJ1-6
V: TRBV5-1
size: NA
CDR3: CASSLGQGAVGNSPLHF
DNA: TGCGCCAGCAGCTTGGGACAGGGGGCTGTAGGTAATTCACCCCTCCACTTT

D: NA
J: TRBJ2-7
V: TRBV2
size: NA
CDR3: CASTVWRDSYEQYF
DNA: TGTGCCAGCACCGTCTGGAGGGACTCCTACGAGCAGTACTTC

D: TRBD1
J: TRBJ1-2
V: TRBV4-1
size: NA
CDR3: CASSRNSGQASYTF
DNA: TGCGCCAGCAGCCGAAACTCGGGACAGGCCAGCTACACCTTC

D: TRBD1
J: TRBJ1-1
V: TRBV9
size: NA
CDR3: CASSGQGVRGTEAFF
DNA: TGTGCCAGCAGCGGACAGGGGGTGCGGGGCACTGAAGCTTTCTTT

D: NA
J: TRBJ2-2
V: TRBV5-1
size: NA
CDR3: CASSLVGEIPGELFF
DNA: TGCGCCAGCAGCTTGGTGGGGGAGATCCCCGGGGAGCTGTTTTTT

D: TRBD2
J: TRBJ2-5
V: TRBV2
size: NA
CDR3: CASSEWPLGGGYQETQYF
DNA: TGTGCCAGCAGTGAATGGCCCCTAGGCGGGGGGTACCAAGAGACCCAGTACTTC

D: NA
J: TRBJ2-2
V: TRBV21-1
size: once
CDR3: CASSKWSGSNTGELFF
DNA: TGTGCCAGCAGCAAATGGTCAGGGTCGAACACCGGGGAGCTGTTTTTT

D: NA
J: TRBJ1-1
V: TRBV2
size: NA
CDR3: CASSDRLNTEAFF
DNA: TGTGCCAGCAGTGACAGATTGAACACTGAAGCTTTCTTT

D: NA
J: TRBJ2-7
V: TRBV11-3
size: NA
CDR3: CASSLSGDEQYF
DNA: TGTGCCAGCAGTCTGTCGGGGGACGAGCAGTACTTC

D: TRBD2
J: TRBJ2-1
V: TRBV5-1
size: once
CDR3: CASSFPAGDSNEQFF
DNA: TGCGCCAGCAGCTTCCCAGCGGGAGACTCCAATGAGCAGTTCTTC

D: NA
J: TRBJ2-1
V: TRBV9
size: NA
CDR3: CASSEKSNPISGEQFF
DNA: TGTGCCAGCAGCGAAAAGTCAAACCCTATTAGCGGTGAGCAGTTCTTC

D: NA
J: TRBJ1-2
V: TRBV19
size: NA
CDR3: CASSSRQSEGYTF
DNA: TGTGCCAGTAGTAGCCGACAGTCTGAAGGCTACACCTTC

D: NA
J: TRBJ2-7
V: TRBV7-2
size: NA
CDR3: CASSLYPGSAYEQYF
DNA: TGTGCCAGCAGCTTATATCCGGGGTCGGCCTACGAGCAGTACTTC

D: TRBD1
J: TRBJ1-5
V: TRBV7-6
size: NA
CDR3: CASSLTGQPNQPQHF
DNA: TGTGCCAGCAGCTTAACGGGACAGCCCAATCAGCCCCAGCATTTT

D: NA
J: TRBJ1-6
V: TRBV30
size: few
CDR3: CAWSVTVLNSPLHF
DNA: TGTGCCTGGAGTGTAACGGTTTTGAATTCACCCCTCCACTTT

D: TRBD1
J: TRBJ1-5
V: TRBV7-9
size: once
CDR3: CASSSGQGLNQPQHF
DNA: TGTGCCAGCAGCTCGGGACAGGGCCTCAATCAGCCCCAGCATTTT

D: TRBD1
J: TRBJ1-1
V: TRBV6-5
size: NA
CDR3: CASSRQGVTEAFF
DNA: TGTGCCAGCAGCCGACAGGGGGTCACTGAAGCTTTCTTT

D: TRBD2
J: TRBJ2-1
V: TRBV5-1
size: NA
CDR3: CASSLGLAYYNEQFF
DNA: TGCGCCAGCAGCTTGGGACTAGCGTACTACAATGAGCAGTTCTTC

D: NA
J: TRBJ1-1
V: TRBV11-3
size: NA
CDR3: CASRYDSSTEAFF
DNA: TGTGCCAGCAGGTACGACAGCTCCACTGAAGCTTTCTTT

D: NA
J: TRBJ1-2
V: TRBV6-5
size: NA
CDR3: CASSSGRHYGYTF
DNA: TGTGCCAGCAGTTCCGGCAGGCATTATGGCTACACCTTC

D: NA
J: TRBJ1-1
V: TRBV5-1
size: NA
CDR3: CASSLGPSSNTEAFF
DNA: TGCGCCAGCAGCTTGGGACCATCTTCGAACACTGAAGCTTTCTTT

D: NA
J: TRBJ1-1
V: TRBV7-9
size: NA
CDR3: CASRFAGQKAFF
DNA: TGTGCCAGCAGATTCGCGGGACAAAAAGCTTTCTTT

D: NA
J: TRBJ2-4
V: TRBV6-1
size: NA
CDR3: CASSELAGGWGKNIQYF
DNA: TGTGCCAGCAGTGAGCTAGCCGGGGGTTGGGGCAAAAACATTCAGTACTTC

D: NA
J: TRBJ1-1
V: TRBV19
size: NA
CDR3: CASSIDPVAVAFF
DNA: TGTGCCAGTAGTATAGATCCTGTGGCAGTCGCTTTCTTT

D: NA
J: TRBJ1-1
V: TRBV27
size: NA
CDR3: CASSTRLTNTEAFF
DNA: TGTGCCAGCAGTACAAGACTGACGAACACTGAAGCTTTCTTT

D: NA
J: TRBJ1-2
V: TRBV6-6
size: NA
CDR3: CASSQRQVLYGYTF
DNA: TGTGCCAGCAGCCAACGACAGGTTCTCTATGGCTACACCTTC

D: NA
J: TRBJ2-5
V: TRBV6-5
size: NA
CDR3: CASGQRGETQYF
DNA: TGTGCCAGCGGCCAGAGGGGGGAGACCCAGTACTTC

D: NA
J: TRBJ1-2
V: TRBV25-1
size: NA
CDR3: CASSEWGTSHYGYTF
DNA: TGTGCCAGCAGTGAATGGGGGACCTCTCACTATGGCTACACCTTC

D: NA
J: TRBJ1-2
V: TRBV11-1
size: NA
CDR3: CASSPPGAYGYTF
DNA: TGTGCCAGCAGCCCCCCGGGGGCATATGGCTACACCTTC

D: NA
J: TRBJ2-7
V: TRBV7-3
size: NA
CDR3: CASSLTSEDMKNSYEQYF
DNA: TGTGCCAGCAGCTTAACCTCGGAAGACATGAAGAACTCCTACGAGCAGTACTTC

D: TRBD1
J: TRBJ1-5
V: TRBV29-1
size: NA
CDR3: CSVEGPTGVQHF
DNA: TGCAGCGTTGAAGGCCCTACAGGGGTACAGCATTTT